This T cell receptor beta chain was documented in a study of CXCR3-negative and CXCR3-positive naive CD8 T cells. Regarding the study as a whole: After cryopreservation, expression of CXCR3 was partially reduced, and most assays were run with fresh PBMCs.

This clonotype is labeled medium-sized (0.01 to 0.1%) based on frequency. Its specificity is not known. Through 5' RACE with UMI labels, the TRB cDNA libraries were prepared. TCRdb reprocessed the 5' RACE reads, with one entry per CDR3 protein and no DNA. Its table records just over 40,000 distinct CDR3 sequences. Germline CDR1 and CDR2: MNHEY and SVGAGI. The CDR3 totals 13 residues. Sequences were obtained from naive CXCR3- CD8+ T cells from blood. Indicated subset: CD45RO-CCR7+CD27+CD95- naive CD8+ T cells lacking CXCR3 (TNR3-). V and J are TRBV6-5 and TRBJ2-1; TCRdb picks TRBD1, but there is no DNA to check that call. The receptor's source is a human donor in good health. Some clones in this sample may be carry-over from other donors' samples. CDR3 region: CASSYSFREKQFF.